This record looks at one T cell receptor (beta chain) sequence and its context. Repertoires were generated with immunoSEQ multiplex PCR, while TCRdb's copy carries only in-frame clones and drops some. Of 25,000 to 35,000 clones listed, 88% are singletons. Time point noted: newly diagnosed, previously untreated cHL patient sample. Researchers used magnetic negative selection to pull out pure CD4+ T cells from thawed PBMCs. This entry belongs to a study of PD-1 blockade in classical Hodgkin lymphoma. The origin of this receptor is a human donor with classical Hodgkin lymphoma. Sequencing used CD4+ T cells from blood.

In DNA form, the CDR3 reads TGTGCCAGTAGTGAAGGGACTAGCGGCTCCTACGAGCAGTACTTC. Translated: CASSEGTSGSYEQYF. The chain combines TRBV19 with TRBJ2-7; 11 bases map to TRBD2. Germline CDR1 reads LNHDA; CDR2 reads SQIVND (reference sequence). With 5 bases clipped from V and 0 bases from J, the junction kept 3 bases outside the gene matches. The CDR3 extends over 15 amino acids.